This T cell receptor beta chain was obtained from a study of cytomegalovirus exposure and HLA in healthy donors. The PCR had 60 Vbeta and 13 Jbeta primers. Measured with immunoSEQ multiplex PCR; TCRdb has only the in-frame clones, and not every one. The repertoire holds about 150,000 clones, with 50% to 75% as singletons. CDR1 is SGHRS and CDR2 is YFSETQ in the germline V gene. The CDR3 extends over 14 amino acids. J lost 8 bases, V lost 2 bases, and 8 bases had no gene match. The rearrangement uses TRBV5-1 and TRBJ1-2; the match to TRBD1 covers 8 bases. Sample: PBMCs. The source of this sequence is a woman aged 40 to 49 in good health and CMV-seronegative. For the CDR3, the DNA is TGCGCCAGCAGCTTCCTTTCCGGGACAGGAGGCTACACCTTC. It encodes CASSFLSGTGGYTF. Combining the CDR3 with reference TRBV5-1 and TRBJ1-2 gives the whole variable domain KAGVTQTPRYLIKTRGQQVTLSCSPISGHRSVSWYQQTPGQGLQFLFEYFSETQRNKGNFPGRFSGRQFSNSRSEMNVSTLELGDSALYLCASSFLSGTGGYTFGSGTRLTVV.